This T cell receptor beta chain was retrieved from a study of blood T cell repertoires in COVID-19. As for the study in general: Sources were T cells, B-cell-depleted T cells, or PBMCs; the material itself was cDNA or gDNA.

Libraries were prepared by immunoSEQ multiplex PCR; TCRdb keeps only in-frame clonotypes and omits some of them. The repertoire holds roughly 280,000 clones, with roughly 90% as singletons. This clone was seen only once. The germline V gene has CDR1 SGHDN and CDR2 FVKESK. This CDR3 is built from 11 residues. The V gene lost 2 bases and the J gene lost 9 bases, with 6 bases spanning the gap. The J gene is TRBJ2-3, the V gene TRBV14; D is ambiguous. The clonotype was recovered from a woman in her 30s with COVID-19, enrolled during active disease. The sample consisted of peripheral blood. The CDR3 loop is CASSQQWTQYF. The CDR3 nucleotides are TGTGCCAGCAGCCAACAGTGGACGCAGTATTTT.